This T cell receptor (beta chain) came from a study of cytomegalovirus exposure and HLA in healthy donors. Study outcomes and limitations: TCR beta V segments were, for the most part, productive about 90% or about 30% of the time in an earlier analysis. Later on, an analysis found that several of the most significant clusters appeared to be linked to common viral pathogens, which included parvovirus B19.

The CDR3 is 17 residues long. V lost 4 bases and J lost 0; bases outside the gene matches: 9. CDR1 and CDR2 from the germline V gene are SGHNT and YYREEE (reference sequence). With 60 Vbeta and 13 Jbeta primers, the PCR was carried out. Assay: immunoSEQ multiplex PCR; the TCRdb copy retains only in-frame clones and omits some. The sample lists approximately 82,000 clones; about 9.4% were seen once. The table lists this clone with a few counts. What it binds is not known. Sequencing was carried out using PBMCs. The receptor was derived from a man in his 60s in good health and CMV-seropositive. The V call is TRBV5-4, the J call TRBJ2-3, with 9 bases fitting TRBD2. This CDR3 is CASSPGVAGESTDTQYF. CDR3 coding DNA: TGTGCCAGCAGCCCTGGAGTAGCGGGGGAGAGCACAGATACGCAGTATTTT.